The rows below give T cell receptor beta chains drawn from one sample of a study of T-cell reconstitution after alpha-beta-depleted transplantation in children. TCRdb re-called the PCR reads through MiXCR, storing one row per CDR3 protein. The sample includes roughly 30,000 distinct CDR3 sequences, 5% to 7% seen only once; the top ten take 20% to 30%. The sample consisted of peripheral blood, taken 60 days after TCRalphabeta/CD19-depleted stem cell transplant. Receptor source: a child younger than two who had a stem cell transplant for acute myeloid leukemia, so the T cells may come from the graft donor. Each CDR3 is given with its conserved first and last residue. D genes are given only for firm matches. Clone size is shown for a subset of rows, as once, few, many or a class of expanded clone.

v_gene	d_gene	abundance	j_gene	CDR3nt	CDR3aa
TRBV4-3	NA	NA	TRBJ1-6	TGCGCCAGCAGCCAAGATGTCAGGAGCTCCTATAATTCACCCCTCCACTTT	CASSQDVRSSYNSPLHF
TRBV12-3/TRBV12-4	NA	medium-sized	TRBJ1-5	TGTGCCAGCAGTTTAGGACGGGGGATAGGCAATCAGCCCCAGCATTTT	CASSLGRGIGNQPQHF
TRBV9	NA	NA	TRBJ2-1	TGTGCCAGCAGCCTCAATCCCCTACATCCGAACCACAATGAGCAGTTCTTC	CASSLNPLHPNHNEQFF
TRBV7-7	NA	many	TRBJ2-2	TGTGCTAGCAGCGCGGACATCAACACCGGGGAGCTGTTTTTT	CASSADINTGELFF
TRBV6-1	NA	many	TRBJ2-3	TGTGCCAGCAGCCTGGGGGACACGGCAGATACGCAGTATTTT	CASSLGDTADTQYF
TRBV27	NA	many	TRBJ2-1	TGTGCCAGCAGTTTCCGAGGAAGCTACAATGAGCAGTTCTTC	CASSFRGSYNEQFF
TRBV7-9	TRBD2	many	TRBJ2-1	TGTGCCAGCAGCCCGACTAGCGGCGACAATGAGCAGTTCTTC	CASSPTSGDNEQFF
TRBV5-5	NA	many	TRBJ2-1	TGTGCCAGCAGCTTTTCTGTGGGGGTCGAGAGTTATGAGCAGTTCTTC	CASSFSVGVESYEQFF
TRBV20-1	NA	once	TRBJ2-3	TGCTTTGCGGGCCTGGAAACGGGCTTCAGAGGCACGCAGTATTTT	CFAGLETGFRGTQYF
TRBV20-1	NA	NA	TRBJ2-3	TGCAGTTGGGGCCTGCATAAGGGCCTCAGAGGCACGCAGTATTTT	CSWGLHKGLRGTQYF
TRBV4-3	NA	many	TRBJ1-3	TGCGCCAGCAGCCAAGATCGCGGTCACTCTGGAAACACCATATATTTT	CASSQDRGHSGNTIYF
TRBV6-6	NA	many	TRBJ1-1	TGTGCCAGCAGAGCGGGATTGAACACTGAAGCTTTCTTT	CASRAGLNTEAFF
TRBV2	NA	many	TRBJ2-7	TGTGCCAGCAGAGGCAGTTACTACGAGCAGTACTTC	CASRGSYYEQYF
TRBV4-2	NA	NA	TRBJ2-1	TGTGCGAGCAGCCAATGGGGTCCTACTCTCAATGAGCAGTTCTTC	CASSQWGPTLNEQFF
TRBV9	TRBD2	many	TRBJ2-3	TGTGCCAGCAACCCCCCCGGGGGGAGCACAGATACGCAGTATTTT	CASNPPGGSTDTQYF
TRBV7-6	NA	NA	TRBJ2-7	TGTGCCAGCAGCTTTAACCGACAGGCTCACTCCTACGAGCAGTACTTC	CASSFNRQAHSYEQYF
TRBV5-5	NA	NA	TRBJ2-6	TGTGCCAGCAGCCGGGCCTCGGGACACCTCTCTGGGGCCAACGTCCTGACTTTC	CASSRASGHLSGANVLTF
TRBV18	NA	many	TRBJ2-7	TGTGCCAGCTCCCTACTGCCCGGGACAACTACCTACGAGCAGTACTTC	CASSLLPGTTTYEQYF
TRBV12-3/TRBV12-4	NA	many	TRBJ1-1	TGTGCCAGCAGTTTAGGGAACACTGAAGCTTTCTTT	CASSLGNTEAFF
TRBV15	NA	many	TRBJ2-5	TGTGCCACCAGCAGAGAGGGGGAAGAGACCCAGTACTTC	CATSREGEETQYF
TRBV11-1	TRBD2	many	TRBJ2-1	TGTGCCAGCAACCTAGCGGGGGGGTACAATGAGCAGTTCTTC	CASNLAGGYNEQFF
TRBV20-1	NA	many	TRBJ1-2	TGCAGTGCTAGAGATTGGGCCGTCTATGGCTACACCTTC	CSARDWAVYGYTF
TRBV28	TRBD1	many	TRBJ2-5	TGTGCCAGCAGACCGACAGGGGGGAGAAAAGAGACCCAGTACTTC	CASRPTGGRKETQYF
TRBV20-1	NA	many	TRBJ2-7	TGCAGTGCTAGAGAGTTCAATTACTACGAGCAGTACTTC	CSAREFNYYEQYF
TRBV11-2	TRBD1	many	TRBJ2-5	TGTGCCAGCAGCATTACTCTATATCGGGACAGGGGGCGAGAGACCCAGTACTTC	CASSITLYRDRGRETQYF
TRBV27	NA	many	TRBJ2-7	TGTGCCAGCAGTTTATCTGGGGGAAACGAGCAGTACTTC	CASSLSGGNEQYF
TRBV7-2	NA	NA	TRBJ2-2	NA	CASSGTITPGSCFF
TRBV7-2	TRBD2	many	TRBJ2-2	TGTGCCAGCAGCCTAGCGGGGGCGTTGAACACCGGGGAGCTGTTTTTT	CASSLAGALNTGELFF
TRBV27	TRBD1	many	TRBJ2-5	TGTGCCAGCAGTGTCTCCGGGACAGGGGTCGGGGAGACCCAGTACTTC	CASSVSGTGVGETQYF
TRBV20-1	TRBD2	many	TRBJ2-5	TGCAGTGCTAGAGGACTAGCAAGAGAGACCCAGTACTTC	CSARGLARETQYF
TRBV12-3/TRBV12-4	NA	many	TRBJ1-1	TGTGCCAGCAGTTTCGTCACTGAAGCTTTCTTT	CASSFVTEAFF
TRBV5-4	NA	NA	TRBJ2-7	TGTGCCAGCAGCCGGGGGACAGCCATATACGAGCAGTACTTC	CASSRGTAIYEQYF
TRBV27	TRBD2	many	TRBJ2-4	TGTGCCAGCAGTCCCGGGACTAGCGGATGGCTAGCCAAAAACATTCAGTACTTC	CASSPGTSGWLAKNIQYF
TRBV7-9	TRBD1	many	TRBJ1-3	TGTGCCAGCAGCTCCCAGGGGGCAGTTGGAAACACCATATATTTT	CASSSQGAVGNTIYF
TRBV6-5	NA	many	TRBJ1-5	TGTGCCAGCAGTTTATGGCGGGGCCCAGGGAGCAATCAGCCCCAGCATTTT	CASSLWRGPGSNQPQHF
TRBV4-3	NA	many	TRBJ2-1	TGCGCCAGCAGCCAAGAGAGGCACACGGGACAACAGTTCTTC	CASSQERHTGQQFF
TRBV12-3/TRBV12-4	NA	many	TRBJ2-3	TGTGCCAGCAGCGAAGCGGTGGATACGCAGTATTTT	CASSEAVDTQYF
TRBV5-1	NA	many	TRBJ2-1	TGCGCCAGCAGCTTGGCCGGCCCCGGATCCTACAATGAGCAGTTCTTC	CASSLAGPGSYNEQFF
TRBV5-1	NA	many	TRBJ2-3	TGCGCCAGCAGCTTGGAGCCCAGCGGAGGGACAGATACGCAGTATTTT	CASSLEPSGGTDTQYF